A single sample gave rise to the 5 T cell receptor beta chains below, sequenced in a study of CD4 and CD8 cells across lung adenocarcinoma regions. Via MiXCR, TCRdb re-called the PCR reads, giving one row per CDR3 protein. In the table there are tens of thousands of distinct CDR3 sequences, around half of which are singletons. Sequencing was carried out using CD8+ T cells from the center of a lung tumor. These receptors were obtained from a male donor with lung adenocarcinoma. The CD4 and CD8 labels of this study may be unreliable.

In this sample, this clonotype turned up once. The chain couples TRBV15 to TRBJ2-3; no clear D gene. The CDR3 has 16 residues. Germline V lookup: CDR1 LNHNV, CDR2 YYDKDF (reference sequence). Deletions cut 0 bases from V and 1 base from J, with 11 bases between. CDR3 coding DNA: TGTGCCACCAGCAGAGATCCTGGGCGGCGCACAGATACGCAGTATTTT. Its protein is CATSRDPGRRTDTQYF.

Only one count was recorded for this clonotype. The rearrangement uses TRBV6-1 and TRBJ2-5; 8 positions agree with TRBD1. This CDR3 is built from 15 residues. V lost 6 bases to trimming and J lost 4 bases; unmatched junction nucleotides: 10. Germline CDR1 is MNHNS and CDR2 is SASEGT. The DNA of the CDR3 is TGTGCCAGCAGCCAGGACAGGGTGGGAACAGAGACCCAGTACTTC. Residues: CASSQDRVGTETQYF.

Of note for this clonotype: At one boundary the junction diverges from the germline segment, which might be a read error. The chain carries TRBV6-1 and TRBJ2-4; D is possibly TRBD1 or TRBD2 (6 bases each). Germline CDR1 MNHNS, CDR2 SASEGT. This CDR3 spans 14 amino acids. The CDR3 DNA reads TGTGCCAGCAGGACCCTCGGGGGCACAGACATGCAGTACTTT. Translation gives CASRTLGGTDMQYF.

This clonotype was recorded at least ten times. V gene TRBV6-1 combines with J gene TRBJ2-2, with 7 nucleotides matching TRBD1. Germline CDR1 MNHNS, CDR2 SASEGT. This CDR3 region has 14 residues. Trimming took 6 bases from V and 6 from J; bases not matched to a gene: 7. CDR3 residues: CASRDTGEPGELFF. CDR3 in DNA: TGTGCCAGCAGGGATACAGGGGAACCCGGGGAGCTGTTTTTT.

As regards this clonotype: An end of the junction differs from the germline gene, which may be a read error. The chain couples TRBV6-1 to TRBJ2-1; D is perhaps TRBD2 (6 bases). The CDR3 has 16 residues. CDR1 MNHNS and CDR2 SASEGT come from the germline V gene. The CDR3 region is CASRETWTGGTNEQYF. For the CDR3, the DNA is TGTGCCAGCAGGGAAACGTGGACTGGCGGGACCAATGAGCAGTATTTC.